This T cell receptor (beta chain) is from a study of T-cell reconstitution after alpha-beta-depleted transplantation in children. Unique molecular identifiers were incorporated into the prepared TCRbeta library. TCRdb reanalysed the PCR reads using MiXCR and keeps one entry per CDR3 protein. Among over 150,000 distinct CDR3 sequences listed, 6.3% were seen once. This clonotype came up many times. Its antigen is currently unknown. Study-wide results and limits: Certain patients had high TCRbeta diversity at day 60, and it came from recipient T cells and thymic progenitors that survived. Reportedly, roughly two months post-transplant, alpha-beta T cells arose from several hundred expanded graft clones. A year post-transplant, T-cell counts and diversity derived mostly from newly produced T cells.

The sequences come from PBMCs, collected before TCRalphabeta/CD19-depleted stem cell transplant. This clonotype originated in a girl less than two years old with combined immunodeficiency, due to receive a stem cell transplant.

CDR3: CATSDPGLAGGEDTQYF. As DNA, the CDR3 is TGTGCCACCAGTGATCCCGGACTAGCGGGAGGAGAAGATACGCAGTATTTT. The chain joins TRBV24-1 to TRBJ2-3; 14 nucleotides align to TRBD2. This CDR3 is 17 amino acids long. CDR1 KGHDR and CDR2 SFDVKD come from the germline V gene. With 3 bases clipped from V and 5 bases from J, the junction kept 6 bases outside the gene matches.